Presented here are 2 T cell receptor beta chains from one specimen sequenced in a study of T cell responses to AZD1222 COVID-19 vaccine (TCRdb year 2021). This specimen's time point label, interpreted: about 28 days (+/-7) after the second vaccine dose. The method behind the library was the immunoSEQ multiplex PCR assay. The table was pulled from immuneACCESS by TCRdb, which kept in-frame rearrangements only. Such tables lose some clones; where checked, under half of the loss comes from unresolved V genes, and the rest has no known cause. This sample has approximately 120,000 clones in its table, and roughly 90% of those were observed once. The ten largest make up 4.5% to 7% of the sample. The specimen comprised peripheral blood, sampled 28 days after the second AZD1222 dose. The source is an adult who received the AZD1222 COVID-19 vaccine.

V is TRBV10-3 and J is TRBJ1-3, with 7 bases fitting TRBD1. With V trimmed by 6 bases and J by 1 base, 9 bases remained unmatched. The germline V gene encodes CDR1 ENHRY and CDR2 SYGVKD. CDR3 size: 16 residues. The CDR3 nucleotides read TGTGCCATCAGCCTCCAACAGGGGTCTTCTGGAAACACCATATATTTT. This sequence encodes CAISLQQGSSGNTIYF.

This rearrangement joins TRBV7-2 to TRBJ1-1, with D possibly matching TRBD1 (6 bases). CDR3 length equals 13 residues. CDR1 SGHTA and CDR2 FQGNSA come from the germline V gene. The V and J ends lost 5 bases and 11 bases respectively, with 18 bases between them. The CDR3 sequence is CASSQSDRRHAFF. In DNA, the CDR3 is TGTGCCAGCAGCCAATCCGACAGGCGCCACGCTTTCTTT.